Sequencing of this TCR beta chain was carried out in a study of response to subunit inactivated influenza vaccine. This clonotype occurred a few times. The antigen remains undetermined. TCRdb re-called the RT-PCR reads through MiXCR, storing one row per CDR3 protein. The data show about 480,000 distinct CDR3 sequences, approximately 10% seen once. Germline V CDR1 and CDR2: SQVTM, ANQGSEA. V lost 8 bases to trimming and J lost 1 base, with 21 bases between them. This CDR3 is 16 amino acids long. Study results and limitations: A suggestion made by the authors is that each seasonal influenza vaccination recruits few new T cells.

The sequence derives from a man aged 45-65 years who received an inactivated influenza vaccine. Source: PBMCs from blood, taken more than 35 days after vaccination. The chain employs TRBV29-1 and TRBJ2-1, with D possibly TRBD1 on 5 matching bases. The CDR3 coding sequence is TGCAGCACCACCGGCAGGGCTGAATTATCCTACAATGAGCAGTTCTTC. Its protein product is CSTTGRAELSYNEQFF.